The next 18 T cell receptor beta chains were all read from a single sample in a study of T cell repertoires in cytomegalovirus infection. Using its own MiXCR run on the reads, TCRdb lists one record per CDR3 protein. Altogether some 440,000 distinct CDR3 sequences are present, 25% to 40% being singletons, with the ten largest covering approximately 14%. Input material: PBMCs. These receptors came from a human donor in good health (CMV status not recorded). Some clones in this sample may be carry-over from other donors' samples.

Of note for this clonotype: A read error may produce the germline difference seen at one junction end. The V and J genes are TRBV5-1 and TRBJ2-1; possible D gene TRBD1, 8 bases. The CDR3 loop spans 14 amino acids. Germline CDR1 SGHRS, CDR2 YFSETQ. Here the CDR3 DNA reads TGCGCCAGCAGCTTGAGACAGGGGAGGGGAGGTGAGTGCTTC. It yields the protein CASSLRQGRGGECF.

V and J are TRBV6-1 and TRBJ2-7; D gene uncertain. Germline loops: CDR1 MNHNS, CDR2 SASEGT. The CDR3 covers 16 residues. The V gene lost 0 bases and the J gene lost 3 bases, with 15 bases spanning the gap. For the CDR3, the DNA is TGTGCCAGCAGTGAAGCACCTCGGAACTCTCTCTACGAGCAGTACTTC. This gives the protein CASSEAPRNSLYEQYF.

This clonotype was seen repeatedly, ten times or more. The genes are TRBV12-3 or TRBV12-4 and TRBJ2-2; D possibly corresponds to TRBD1 (5 bases). CDR3 length: 14 amino acids. V lost 5 bases to trimming and J lost 0 bases, with 7 bases between them. The CDR3 here is CASSPRANTGELFF. The CDR3 DNA reads as TGTGCCAGCAGTCCCAGGGCGAACACCGGGGAGCTGTTTTTT.

This clonotype was seen repeatedly, ten times or more. The gene calls are TRBV28 and TRBJ1-5; tentative D call: TRBD1 (6 bases). V was shortened by 1 base and J by 9 bases, with 16 bases between the two germline ends. Germline V gene data show CDR1 as MDHEN and CDR2 as SYDVKM. This CDR3 region has 15 residues. CDR3 nucleotide sequence: TGTGCCAGCAGTTTATTGGGGACAACCCTGGGGCCCCAGCATTTT. It specifies CASSLLGTTLGPQHF.

The CDR3 region is CSATRYNEQFF. In DNA, the CDR3 is TGCAGTGCAACGCGGTACAATGAGCAGTTCTTC. The rearrangement links TRBV20-1 to TRBJ2-1; the D is unclear. Trimming took 6 bases from V and 4 from J, leaving 7 bases between them. Germline CDR1 and CDR2: DFQATT and SNEGSKA (reference sequence). The length of the CDR3 is 11 residues.

V and J are TRBV5-4 and TRBJ2-4; no clear D. Germline V CDR1 and CDR2: SGHNT, YYREEE (reference sequence). The V gene lost 3 bases and the J gene lost 4 bases, with 14 bases spanning the gap. The CDR3 is 15 amino acids. The CDR3 here is CASSSTPGLKNIQYF. The DNA for the CDR3 is TGTGCCAGCAGCTCAACCCCGGGCCTTAAAAACATTCAGTACTTC.

The V and J genes are TRBV5-5 and TRBJ2-6, with a weak D call TRBD1 (5 bases). V dropped 4 bases and J dropped 1 base, with 12 bases sitting between them. From germline, CDR1 is SGHKS and CDR2 YYEKEE (reference sequence). The CDR3 runs 16 residues. The CDR3 sequence: CASSTGATSGANVLTF. For the CDR3, the DNA is TGTGCCAGCAGCACAGGCGCGACTTCTGGGGCCAACGTCCTGACTTTC.

Note on this clonotype: Mismatch with germline at one junction end may stem from a read error. The rearrangement links TRBV7-2 to TRBJ1-2; TRBD1 aligns across 9 bases. The CDR3 loop spans 13 amino acids. Germline CDR1 SGHTA, CDR2 FQGNSA. The chain's CDR3 is CAISHGQGYGDTF. CDR3 nucleotide sequence: TGTGCCATCAGCCACGGACAGGGGTACGGCGACACCTTC.

The CDR3 reads CASSQVGQGTSLNTEAFF. The CDR3 DNA reads TGCGCCAGCAGCCAAGTTGGCCAGGGAACTAGTTTGAACACTGAAGCTTTCTTT. V gene TRBV4-1 combines with J gene TRBJ1-1; weak D call: TRBD1 (5 bases). CDR1 is MGHRA, CDR2 YSYEKL, per germline. Trimming took off 1 base at V and 0 bases at J, with 18 bases between the two ends. The CDR3 extends over 18 amino acids.

The rearrangement uses TRBV2 and TRBJ1-5, with D possibly TRBD1 on 6 matching bases. The CDR3 runs 14 residues. V dropped 6 bases and J dropped 3 bases, with 12 bases sitting between them. Germline assignment: CDR1 SNHLY and CDR2 FYNNEI. The CDR3 sequence: CASRGDIINQPQHF. The CDR3 region has the DNA TGTGCCAGCAGGGGGGACATTATCAATCAGCCCCAGCATTTT.

The chain is built from TRBV18 and TRBJ2-3; TRBD2 agrees at 10 bases. The V segment lost 1 base and the J segment 2 bases; nucleotides outside the gene matches: 6. Germline V gives CDR1 KGHSH, CDR2 LQKENI. This CDR3 has 17 amino acids. CDR3 sequence: CASSPLRTSGITDTQYF. In DNA form, the CDR3 reads TGTGCCAGCTCACCACTCAGGACTAGCGGTATCACAGATACGCAGTATTTT.

The rearrangement links TRBV6-1 to TRBJ2-5, with 9 bases identical to TRBD2. J was trimmed by 5 bases and V by 8 bases; bases with no gene match: 21. The CDR3 extends over 18 amino acids. Germline CDR1 MNHNS, CDR2 SASEGT. Here the CDR3 reads CASGGGGLAGALGETQYF. CDR3 in DNA: TGTGCCAGCGGGGGGGGTGGCTTAGCGGGGGCCCTGGGGGAGACCCAGTACTTC.

This clonotype has more than one count but fewer than ten. V gene TRBV9 combines with J gene TRBJ2-7, with 9 bases aligning to TRBD2. There are 16 residues in the CDR3. Germline V gene sequence: CDR1 SGDLS, CDR2 YYNGEE. The V gene end was trimmed by 3 bases and the J gene end by 0 bases; junction bases not matched to a gene: 7. CDR3 bases: TGTGCCAGCAGCGACCCCATAGCGGGGGACTCCTACGAGCAGTACTTC. This sequence encodes CASSDPIAGDSYEQYF.

With regard to this clonotype: This may be a read error, as it is one base from a much larger clone. The chain is built from TRBV7-2 and TRBJ2-5; 8 bases match TRBD1. Looked up from germline, CDR1 is SGHTA and CDR2 is FQGNSA. The CDR3 covers 16 residues. With V trimmed by 5 bases and J by 2 bases, 10 bases remained unmatched. The CDR3: CASSKRTGLSQETQYF. CDR3 bases: TGTGCCAGCAGCAAACGGACAGGGCTCTCACAAGAGACCCAGTACTTC.

Details on this clonotype: Without the conserved terminal phenylalanine or tryptophan, this CDR3 likely stems from a read error. The chain joins TRBV7-2 to TRBJ2-1; TRBD2 agrees at 7 bases. The CDR3 is 16 residues long. Germline V lookup: CDR1 SGHTA, CDR2 FQGNSA. Trimming took 4 bases from V and 0 from J; bases not matched to a gene: 6. In DNA form, the CDR3 reads TGTGCCAGCAGCTCCCGCCTAGCGGACTCCTACAATGAGCAGTTCTTA. Amino acids: CASSSRLADSYNEQFL.

The chain recombines TRBV19 with TRBJ1-1; TRBD1 is a possible D gene (5 bases). Germline assignment: CDR1 LNHDA and CDR2 SQIVND (reference sequence). The V and J ends lost 5 bases and 0 bases respectively, with 13 bases between them. This CDR3 contains 15 residues. CDR3 residues: CASSPWGRVNTEAFF. CDR3 sequence (DNA): TGTGCCAGTAGTCCTTGGGGACGGGTGAACACTGAAGCTTTCTTT.

This clonotype was detected ten times or more. The chain carries TRBV7-2 and TRBJ2-3; 10 bases are shared with TRBD2. Germline CDR1 SGHTA, CDR2 FQGNSA. The junction had 10 bases not matched to a gene; V was cut back by 4 bases and J by 0 bases. The CDR3 is 18 residues long. CDR3 sequence reads: CASSYSGGTLVSTDTQYF. In nucleotides, the CDR3 is TGTGCCAGCAGCTATAGCGGGGGGACCTTAGTGAGCACAGATACGCAGTATTTT.

The genes are TRBV12-3 or TRBV12-4 and TRBJ2-5, with TRBD1 as a possible D gene (6 bases). Trimming stripped 2 bases from V and 5 bases from J, with 15 bases between. CDR3 size: 15 residues. CDR3 protein: CASSLMTPRGETQYF. In DNA, the CDR3 is TGTGCCAGCAGTTTAATGACTCCCAGGGGCGAGACCCAGTACTTC.